The next 23 T cell receptor beta chains were all read from a single sample in a study of blood T cell repertoires in COVID-19. Sequencing was performed with immunoSEQ multiplex PCR; in TCRdb, only in-frame clones are kept and a portion is missing. Among approximately 44,000 clones listed, around 90% were seen once. Sample: peripheral blood. The receptors here all came from a man aged 50-59 years with COVID-19, enrolled during active disease.

The J gene is TRBJ1-4, the V gene TRBV20-1; D is possibly TRBD1 (6 bases). Germline-derived CDR1 and CDR2 are DFQATT and SNEGSKA (reference sequence). The CDR3 runs 12 residues. V lost 3 bases, J lost 5 bases, and 7 bases lay in between. In DNA, the CDR3 is TGCAGTGCTAGTAGGGGGAATGAAAAACTGTTTTTT. Its translation: CSASRGNEKLFF.

V gene TRBV19 combines with J gene TRBJ2-7; D is possibly TRBD1 (6 bases). The CDR3 is made up of 13 amino acids. Per germline, CDR1 LNHDA and CDR2 SQIVND (reference sequence). The V end lost 5 bases, the J end lost 3 bases, and 11 bases lay between the germline ends. The CDR3 loop reads CASSQSRGYEQYF. Written as DNA, the CDR3 is TGTGCCAGTAGTCAAAGCAGGGGCTACGAGCAGTACTTC.

This chain links TRBV12-3 or TRBV12-4 with TRBJ1-1; D remains ambiguous. V was shortened by 3 bases and J by 7 bases, with 12 bases between the two germline ends. The CDR3 sequence is 13 residues long. CDR3 amino acids: CASSFSSRSEAFF. The CDR3 bases are TGTGCCAGCAGTTTTTCTAGCAGGAGTGAAGCTTTCTTT.

The chain is built from TRBV3-1 (or the pseudogene TRBV3-2) and TRBJ2-3; D is uncertain. V gave up 0 bases and J gave up 4 bases, with 11 bases separating them. The CDR3 is 15 residues long. Germline V gives CDR1 LGHDT, CDR2 YNNKEL (reference sequence). In DNA, the CDR3 is TGTGCCAGCAGCCAAGATCCCGCGCGATCAGATACGCAGTATTTT. Translation: CASSQDPARSDTQYF.

This clone has just one count. The chain combines TRBV5-4 with TRBJ1-4; D is perhaps TRBD1 (6 bases). Trimming removed 0 bases at V and 8 bases at J, with 11 bases between. This CDR3 is built from 14 residues. The germline CDR1 and CDR2 sequences are SGHNT and YYREEE (reference sequence). The CDR3 loop is CASSLDRAGEKLFF. CDR3 nucleotide sequence: TGTGCCAGCAGCTTGGACAGGGCCGGCGAAAAACTGTTTTTT.

This CDR3 reads CASSQGAHGYTF. In nucleotides, the CDR3 is TGTGCCAGCAGTCAGGGGGCGCATGGCTACACCTTC. The rearrangement links TRBV12-3 or TRBV12-4 to TRBJ1-2; 8 nucleotides match TRBD1. The CDR3 runs 12 residues. Trimming took 5 bases from V and 6 from J; bases not matched to a gene: 2.

The chain uses TRBV19 and TRBJ2-7, with 14 nucleotides matching TRBD2. Trimming cost V 6 bases and J 0 bases; bases outside gene matches: 13. The CDR3 is 19 residues long. Germline CDR1 reads LNHDA; CDR2 reads SQIVND (reference sequence). The CDR3 is CASRRNLGTSGGVSYEQYF. In DNA, the CDR3 is TGTGCCAGTAGGAGAAACCTTGGGACTAGCGGGGGAGTCTCCTACGAGCAGTACTTC.

The chain carries TRBV28 and TRBJ1-1; 9 bases map to TRBD1. The CDR3 is 13 residues long. The germline CDR1 and CDR2 sequences are MDHEN and SYDVKM. The J segment lost 4 bases and the V segment lost 6 bases, leaving 3 bases of the junction unmatched. The CDR3 region is CASRDRGSTEAFF. In DNA, the CDR3 is TGTGCCAGCAGGGACAGGGGATCCACTGAAGCTTTCTTT. Together with reference TRBV28 and TRBJ1-1, the CDR3 gives the full variable domain: DVKVTQSSRYLVKRTGEKVFLECVQDMDHENMFWYRQDPGLGLRLIYFSYDVKMKEKGDIPEGYSVSREKKERFSLILESASTNQTSMYLCASRDRGSTEAFFGQGTRLTVV.

The chain joins TRBV6-5 to TRBJ1-2, with D uncertain. This CDR3 is built from 14 residues. V lost 0 bases and J lost 2, with 7 bases in between. Per the germline V gene, CDR1 is MNHEY and CDR2 is SVGAGI. CDR3 DNA: TGTGCCAGCAGTTACTCGCAACAGAACTATGGCTACACCTTC. The encoded protein is CASSYSQQNYGYTF.

The CDR3 region is CASSSGLATYNEQFF. The CDR3 bases are TGTGCCAGCAGCTCGGGACTAGCCACCTACAATGAGCAGTTCTTC. The rearrangement links TRBV7-3 to TRBJ2-1; 9 nucleotides match TRBD2. The CDR3 is made up of 15 amino acids. From germline, CDR1 is SGHTA and CDR2 FQGTGA. Trimming removed 4 bases from V and 2 bases from J; junction bases left unmatched: 3.

The chain is built from TRBV19 and TRBJ1-2; 7 nucleotides agree with TRBD1. Germline loops: CDR1 LNHDA, CDR2 SQIVND (reference sequence). Trimming at V came to 5 bases and at J to 0 bases, leaving 15 bases not matched to a gene. The CDR3 extends over 18 amino acids. Here the CDR3 DNA reads TGTGCCAGTAGTCGAAACACAGGGGCCCCCTATACTAACTATGGCTACACCTTC. As protein: CASSRNTGAPYTNYGYTF.

This chain connects TRBV10-3 to TRBJ2-3; 8 bases map to TRBD1. Germline CDR1 ENHRY, CDR2 SYGVKD. V lost 3 bases and J lost 4; bases outside the gene matches: 6. The CDR3 sequence is 15 residues long. CDR3 DNA sequence: TGTGCCATCAGTGACCCAGGGGGCGTCGCAGATACGCAGTATTTT. This translates into CAISDPGGVADTQYF.

The genes are TRBV5-4 and TRBJ1-1; no definite D call. The CDR3 runs 11 residues. Trimming took 4 bases from V and 1 from J, leaving 2 bases between them. Germline-derived CDR1 and CDR2 are SGHNT and YYREEE (reference sequence). CDR3: CASSQNTEAFF. In nucleotides, the CDR3 is TGTGCCAGCAGCCAGAACACTGAAGCTTTCTTT. The whole variable domain, filled in from reference TRBV5-4 and TRBJ1-1, reads ETGVTQSPTHLIKTRGQQVTLRCSSQSGHNTVSWYQQALGQGPQFIFQYYREEENGRGNFPPRFSGLQFPNYSSELNVNALELDDSALYLCASSQNTEAFFGQGTRLTVV.

The rearrangement joins TRBV5-1 to TRBJ1-1; the D is unclear. From germline, CDR1 is SGHRS and CDR2 YFSETQ. This CDR3 has 12 amino acids. Trimming stripped 4 bases from V and 1 base from J, with 5 bases between. The CDR3 loop is CASSRQNTEAFF. CDR3 nucleotide sequence: TGCGCCAGCAGCCGACAGAACACTGAAGCTTTCTTT.

This clone is a singleton in its sample. The chain couples TRBV4-1 to TRBJ2-5; D is undetermined. V gave up 1 base and J gave up 4 bases, with 13 bases separating them. The CDR3 length is 15 residues. Germline V gives CDR1 MGHRA, CDR2 YSYEKL. The CDR3 here is CASSQVGPLGETQYF. As DNA, the CDR3 is TGCGCCAGCAGCCAAGTGGGCCCCCTCGGAGAGACCCAGTACTTC.

V gene TRBV2 combines with J gene TRBJ2-1, with D tentatively TRBD2 (5 bases). CDR3 length: 13 amino acids. V was clipped by 9 bases and J by 5 bases, with 14 bases between them. From germline, CDR1 is SNHLY and CDR2 FYNNEI. CDR3 coding DNA: TGTGCCAGAGCCACAAGCGGAAACAATGAGCAGTTCTTC. Amino acids: CARATSGNNEQFF. Full variable domain (missing parts from reference TRBV2 and TRBJ2-1): EPEVTQTPSHQVTQMGQEVILRCVPISNHLYFYWYRQILGQKVEFLVSFYNNEISEKSEIFDDQFSVERPDGSNFTLKIRSTKLEDSAMYFCARATSGNNEQFFGPGTRLTVL.

The chain employs TRBV5-6 and TRBJ2-3; tentatively, D is TRBD2 (7 bases). Germline V lookup: CDR1 SGHDT, CDR2 YYEEEE. V lost 2 bases to trimming and J lost 4 bases, with 14 bases between them. The CDR3 length is 15 residues. The CDR3 sequence is CASSLYGGRSDTQYF. CDR3 in DNA: TGTGCCAGCAGCTTATACGGGGGGCGCTCAGATACGCAGTATTTT.

V and J are TRBV7-2 and TRBJ2-7, with TRBD2 identical over 8 bases. Germline V lookup: CDR1 SGHTA, CDR2 FQGNSA. V lost 1 base, J lost 3 bases, and 2 bases stayed unmatched. This CDR3 is built from 14 residues. DNA for the CDR3: TGTGCCAGCAGCTTAGTAGCGGGGTTCTACGAGCAGTACTTC. Translating it yields CASSLVAGFYEQYF. Drawing the rest from reference TRBV7-2 and TRBJ2-7, the complete variable domain is GAGVSQSPSNKVTEKGKDVELRCDPISGHTALYWYRQSLGQGLEFLIYFQGNSAPDKSGLPSDRFSAERTGGSVSTLTIQRTQQEDSAVYLCASSLVAGFYEQYFGPGTRLTVT.

This clone is a singleton in its sample. This sequence joins TRBV4-1 and TRBJ1-2; 9 bases line up with TRBD1. The CDR3 extends over 14 amino acids. Germline values: CDR1 MGHRA, CDR2 YSYEKL. V dropped 0 bases and J dropped 6; count of bases not matched to a gene: 2. CDR3 sequence reads: CASSQEGQGDGYTF. In DNA, the CDR3 is TGCGCCAGCAGCCAAGAGGGACAGGGTGATGGCTACACCTTC.

V usage is TRBV7-8 and J usage is TRBJ1-1; D is ambiguous. CDR1 is SGHVS, CDR2 FQNEAQ, per germline. Trimming left V 3 bases short and J 4 bases short, with 21 bases between. This CDR3 contains 17 residues. The CDR3 region is CASSFVMPGGMVTEAFF. DNA for the CDR3: TGTGCCAGCAGCTTTGTGATGCCTGGCGGTATGGTCACTGAAGCTTTCTTT.

This chain links TRBV5-1 with TRBJ2-7; maybe TRBD1 (6 bases). V lost 0 bases and J 1 base, leaving 17 bases between the germline ends. Germline CDR1 SGHRS, CDR2 YFSETQ. This CDR3 region has 17 residues. The CDR3 nucleotides read TGCGCCAGCAGCTTGGCGGTAGGGCCTCAGGGGTCCTACGAGCAGTACTTC. As protein: CASSLAVGPQGSYEQYF.

This clone was seen a few times. The chain uses TRBV7-9 and TRBJ2-5, with TRBD1 identical over 7 bases. The CDR3 extends over 14 amino acids. J was trimmed by 4 bases and V by 5 bases; bases with no gene match: 7. Germline V gene lookup returns CDR1 SEHNR and CDR2 FQNEAQ (reference sequence). The CDR3 DNA reads TGTGCCAGCAGCACTAACAGGGGAAGAGAGACCCAGTACTTC. It yields the protein CASSTNRGRETQYF.

J is TRBJ2-7 and V is TRBV5-1, with TRBD1 identical over 11 bases. Germline lookup yields CDR1 SGHRS and CDR2 YFSETQ. V dropped 4 bases and J dropped 6; count of bases not matched to a gene: 9. The CDR3 spans 15 residues. DNA for the CDR3: TGCGCCAGCAGCACGGGGACAGGGGGGCTAATCGAGCAGTACTTC. Translating gives CASSTGTGGLIEQYF.